Detailed here is one T cell receptor (beta chain). The record originates from a study of blood T cell repertoires in COVID-19. The CDR3 sequence is 15 residues long. Germline V CDR1 and CDR2: KGHDR, SFDVKD. With V trimmed by 7 bases and J by 4 bases, 10 bases remained unmatched. The protocol was immunoSEQ multiplex PCR, while the TCRdb copy is restricted to in-frame clones and leaves out a portion. The sample yields nearly 250,000 clones, about 82% seen once. This sequence was found in a woman of 80 years or more with COVID-19, enrolled during active disease. The chain has TRBV24-1 and TRBJ1-2, with 8 bases fitting TRBD1. The source material was peripheral blood. As DNA, the CDR3 is TGTGCCACCAGCGCCGCAGGGGGCGAAGGCTATGGCTACACCTTC. This encodes CATSAAGGEGYGYTF.